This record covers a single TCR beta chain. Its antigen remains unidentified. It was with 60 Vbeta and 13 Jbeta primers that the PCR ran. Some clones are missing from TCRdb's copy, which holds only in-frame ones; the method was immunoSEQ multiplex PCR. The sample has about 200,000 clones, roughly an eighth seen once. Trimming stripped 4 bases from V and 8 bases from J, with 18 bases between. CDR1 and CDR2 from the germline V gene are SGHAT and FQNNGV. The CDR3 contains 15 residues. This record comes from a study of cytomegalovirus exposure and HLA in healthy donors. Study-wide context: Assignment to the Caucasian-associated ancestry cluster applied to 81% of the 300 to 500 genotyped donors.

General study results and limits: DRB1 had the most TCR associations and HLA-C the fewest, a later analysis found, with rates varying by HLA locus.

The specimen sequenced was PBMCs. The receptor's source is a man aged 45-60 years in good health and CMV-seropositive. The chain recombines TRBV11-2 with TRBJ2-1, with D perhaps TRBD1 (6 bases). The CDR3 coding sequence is TGTGCCAGCAGCTACAGGGTTCGTTCGAATGATGAGCAGTTCTTC. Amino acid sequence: CASSYRVRSNDEQFF.